These T cell receptor beta chains were read from a single sample in a study of CD8+ T cells in alopecia areata. Clones were read by immunoSEQ multiplex PCR, and TCRdb kept only the in-frame ones, dropping some. The data show about 220,000 clones, with about 58% seen just once and 1.6% held by the top ten. The sequences come from CD4+ T cells sorted from blood, collected at week 4, from a patient treated with tofacitinib. Receptors originate from a human donor with alopecia areata. CDR3s include the opening cysteine and the closing phenylalanine or tryptophan. Each record gives: V gene, J gene, clone size, D gene, CDR3 DNA, CDR3 protein. The D gene is left open where the match is weak. Some rows mark clone size as missing; the rest say once, few, many or name a class of expanded clone.

V: TRBV2
J: TRBJ2-3
size: -
D: -
DNA: TGTGCCAGCAGTGAGGCGATTAGCACAGATACGCAGTATTTT
CDR3: CASSEAISTDTQYF

V: TRBV30
J: TRBJ2-7
size: few
D: TRBD2
DNA: TGTGCCTGGATGACTAGCGGGGGATCCTACGAGCAGTACTTC
CDR3: CAWMTSGGSYEQYF

V: TRBV11-2
J: TRBJ1-2
size: once
D: TRBD1
DNA: TGTGCCAGCAGCGCCCAGCGACTTGCAGGGGGTGGGGGCTACACCTTC
CDR3: CASSAQRLAGGGGYTF

V: TRBV9
J: TRBJ1-6
size: -
D: TRBD1
DNA: TGTGCCAGCAGCGCCCGGGACAGGGGGTTAGGGTCACCCCTCCACTTT
CDR3: CASSARDRGLGSPLHF

V: TRBV5-1
J: TRBJ1-6
size: -
D: TRBD1
DNA: TGCGCCAGCAGCTTGAACAGGGGGAAGTCACCCCTCCACTTT
CDR3: CASSLNRGKSPLHF

V: TRBV30
J: TRBJ2-5
size: -
D: -
DNA: TGTGCCTGGGCCATATCCGAGACCCAGTACTTC
CDR3: CAWAISETQYF

V: TRBV19
J: TRBJ2-1
size: -
D: -
DNA: TGTGCCAGTAGTGGGAACGGTTTCTCCTACAATGAGCAGTTCTTC
CDR3: CASSGNGFSYNEQFF

V: TRBV7-6
J: TRBJ2-5
size: -
D: -
DNA: TGTGCCAGCAGCGGACAGCCGTATGAGCCTAACTTC
CDR3: CASSGQPYEPNF

V: TRBV7-9
J: TRBJ2-1
size: once
D: -
DNA: TGTGCCAGCAGCCCAGACCGTTCGGTGGGTGAGCAGTTCTTC
CDR3: CASSPDRSVGEQFF

V: TRBV9
J: TRBJ2-1
size: once
D: TRBD2
DNA: TGTGCCAGCAGCGCAACTAGCGGGTACAATGAGCAGTTCTTC
CDR3: CASSATSGYNEQFF

V: TRBV28
J: TRBJ1-4
size: -
D: -
DNA: TGTGCCAGCAGTTTGGATGAAAAACTGTTTTTT
CDR3: CASSLDEKLFF

V: TRBV6-1
J: TRBJ1-4
size: -
D: -
DNA: TGTGCCAGCAGTGCCAGGGGCGGTGAAAAACTGTTTTTT
CDR3: CASSARGGEKLFF

V: TRBV29-1
J: TRBJ1-2
size: few
D: -
DNA: TGCAGCGCAGGGGACACAGCTAACTATGGCTACACCTTC
CDR3: CSAGDTANYGYTF

V: TRBV7-6
J: TRBJ2-7
size: -
D: -
DNA: TGTGCCAGCAGCCTTGACAGGGGACTAACCTACGAGCAGTACTTC
CDR3: CASSLDRGLTYEQYF

V: TRBV5-1
J: TRBJ2-5
size: -
D: TRBD1
DNA: TGCGCCAGCAGCCGCGGGACAGGGGTTACAGAAGAGACCCAGTACTTC
CDR3: CASSRGTGVTEETQYF

V: TRBV7-7
J: TRBJ2-2
size: -
D: TRBD2
DNA: TGTGCCAGCAGCTTATCCGGGACTACGAACACCGGGGAGCTGTTTTTT
CDR3: CASSLSGTTNTGELFF

V: TRBV29-1
J: TRBJ1-1
size: few
D: TRBD1
DNA: TGCAGCGCCCGGGACAGGCCCGTCTCGGTGAGGACTGAAGCTTTCTTT
CDR3: CSARDRPVSVRTEAFF